This T cell receptor beta chain came from a study of regulatory T cells in long-lasting Graves disease. Noted time point: newly diagnosed GD, antithyroid drugs for less than 3 months. With RNA extracted from PBMCs as input, the TCR library was made. Construction of the TCR beta libraries employed iRepertoire HTBI primers in conjunction with Arm-PCR of CDR3 regions. In TCRdb, the multiplex PCR reads were re-called with MiXCR into one record per CDR3 protein. Of 360,000 or so distinct CDR3 sequences in the sample, 15% to 20% are singletons; the top ten hold 20%. This CDR3 has 14 amino acids. V was cut by 5 bases and J by 2 bases, with 13 bases left in between. Germline CDR1 is MDHEN and CDR2 is SYDVKM. These data were also reused for a study on T cells in Graves' hyperthyroidism and ophthalmopathy.

The source material was peripheral blood mononuclear cells (PBMCs), sampled at new diagnosis, from a patient treated with antithyroid drugs. This sequence originates from a woman between 18 and 29 years old with Graves disease. V and J are TRBV28 and TRBJ2-7; the D gene is possibly TRBD2 (6 bases). CDR3 sequence (DNA): TGTGCCAGCAGTCCCCTACGGACTACCTACGAGCAGTACTTC. The encoded protein is CASSPLRTTYEQYF.